This section outlines one TCR beta chain sequence together with its context. This clonotype has a handful of counts. What antigen it recognizes has not been identified. No much larger clone exists at a distance of one base, and base qualities are not known. Library generation was performed with RT-PCR. Sequencing used an Illumina HiSeq 2500. The public reads were reanalyzed by TCRdb: fastp trimming at Q25, MiXCR alignment, in-frame beta chains only. CDR3 protein sequences are deduplicated, and each keeps its most common genes and DNA. The sample includes 400,000 to 550,000 distinct CDR3 sequences, with 25% observed a single time. The top ten clones comprise 1.5% to 2% of the sample. The data were taken from a study of response to subunit inactivated influenza vaccine (dated by TCRdb to about 2018). Background on the whole study: Deep quantitative T cell receptor repertoire profiling was used in the study to track responses to a trivalent subunit inactivated influenza vaccine. Findings and caveats that apply to the study as a whole: The authors suggested that each seasonal influenza vaccination may recruit only a limited number of new T cells.

From cysteine to phenylalanine, the CDR3 is 16 amino acids long. The retained sequence is limited to the CDR3, 48 bases, with the frame set at the first base. V and J are trimmed by 1 base and 2 bases, and the gene matches miss 2 bases of the junction. CDR1 and CDR2, per the germline V gene, are LGHNA and YNFKEQ. This chain is built from TRBV4-2 and TRBJ2-5; the central 12 bases match TRBD2. The starting material was CD4+ T cells sorted from PBMCs, obtained around 5 days after vaccination. The sequence came from a man in his fifties or sixties who received an inactivated influenza vaccine. Donor details come from another sample of the same person, matched by shared clones. The DNA is as follows: TGTGCCAGCAGCCAAGGACTAGCGGGGGCTCAAGAGACCCAGTACTTC. Its amino acids are CASSQGLAGAQETQYF.